A single sample is the source of the 8 T cell receptor beta chains below, sequenced in a study of metastatic and nonmetastatic thyroid tumors. Patients underwent thyroid surgery, and none had received any treatment before it. Using MiXCR, TCRdb reanalyzed the PCR reads. The data hold tens of thousands of clones, with about 17% observed a single time. Sequenced material: blood. The receptors shown here come from a female donor with papillary thyroid cancer or a benign thyroid nodule (not recorded which). Some clones in this sample may be carry-over from other donors' samples.

The J gene is TRBJ2-7, the V gene TRBV30; no clear D gene. Germline V gene lookup returns CDR1 GTSNPN and CDR2 SVGIG (reference sequence). The V gene lost 0 bases and the J gene lost 3 bases, with 12 bases spanning the gap. The CDR3 has 14 amino acids. The CDR3 bases are TGTGCCTGGAGTGTACTCGACGGGTTCTACGAGCAGTACTTC. Amino acid sequence: CAWSVLDGFYEQYF.

The chain uses TRBV11-1 and TRBJ2-7; 9 bases are a match to TRBD1. Germline V gene data show CDR1 as SGHAT and CDR2 as FQDESV (reference sequence). The CDR3 is 19 amino acids. Trimming removed 1 base from V and 7 bases from J; junction bases left unmatched: 20. CDR3: CASSLVPGTGTYLLGEQYF. In DNA, the CDR3 is TGTGCCAGCAGCTTAGTCCCCGGGACAGGGACTTATTTGCTGGGAGAGCAGTACTTC.

In this sample, this clone turned up many times. The chain is built from TRBV7-9 and TRBJ2-5, with 10 bases aligning to TRBD1. The length of the CDR3 is 14 residues. With 5 bases clipped from V and 5 bases from J, the junction kept 5 bases outside the gene matches. From germline, CDR1 is SEHNR and CDR2 FQNEAQ (reference sequence). In nucleotides, the CDR3 is TGTGCCAGCAGCCGGGACAGGGGCTGGGAGACCCAGTACTTC. Translation: CASSRDRGWETQYF.

By share, this clone counts as medium-sized (0.01 to 0.1%). The chain employs TRBV30 and TRBJ2-7; D remains unclear. The CDR3 is 16 amino acids. V dropped 1 base and J dropped 2 bases, with 18 bases sitting between them. Germline V gene data show CDR1 as GTSNPN and CDR2 as SVGIG (reference sequence). The CDR3 spells CAWSGHPKTFTYEQYF. The CDR3 nucleotides read TGTGCCTGGAGTGGGCACCCGAAAACTTTTACCTACGAGCAGTACTTC. Full variable domain (rest looked up from reference TRBV30 and TRBJ2-7): SQTIHQWPATLVQPVGSPLSLECTVEGTSNPNLYWYRQAAGRGLQLLFYSVGIGQISSEVPQNLSASRPQDRQFILSSKKLLLSDSGFYLCAWSGHPKTFTYEQYFGPGTRLTVT.

CDR3 DNA: TGTGCCAGCAGCCGCCAGGGGGATGGAGCCAAAAACATTCAGTACTTC. This translates into CASSRQGDGAKNIQYF. The V call is TRBV5-8, the J call TRBJ2-4, with 7 bases identical to TRBD1. CDR3 size: 16 residues. V lost 4 bases to trimming and J lost 0 bases; unmatched junction nucleotides: 7. Germline V CDR1 and CDR2: SGHTS, YDEGEE.

This clone appeared a few times. The chain has TRBV27 and TRBJ2-1, with a weak D call TRBD1 (5 bases). Trimming stripped 5 bases from V and 7 bases from J, with 9 bases between. The CDR3 totals 12 residues. Germline lookup yields CDR1 MNHEY and CDR2 SMNVEV (reference sequence). In nucleotides, the CDR3 is TGTGCCAGCAGTCCAACAGGTAATGAGCAGTTCTTC. Translation gives CASSPTGNEQFF.

This clone was seen many times. This chain connects TRBV2 to TRBJ2-1, with D perhaps TRBD2 (6 bases). Germline CDR1 is SNHLY and CDR2 is FYNNEI. V dropped 4 bases and J dropped 6 bases, with 16 bases sitting between them. The CDR3 has 15 residues. The CDR3 protein is CASSVELATSNEQFF. CDR3 in DNA: TGTGCCAGCAGTGTCGAACTAGCCACTTCCAATGAGCAGTTCTTC.

The table lists this clone with a count of one. This chain links TRBV9 with TRBJ1-4; 8 bases are a match to TRBD1. There are 16 residues in the CDR3. CDR1 and CDR2 from the germline V gene are SGDLS and YYNGEE. V lost 4 bases, J lost 10 bases, and 15 bases stayed unmatched. The CDR3: CASSPGQGAGVGKLFF. The CDR3 DNA sequence: TGTGCCAGCAGCCCAGGGCAGGGGGCGGGTGTCGGAAAACTGTTTTTT.